The clone carrying this TCR beta chain was counted once. As yet, its antigen is unknown. The data originate from a study of T-cell memory formation after mild COVID-19. Study-level results: Nothing confirmed that second-wave clones peaking on day 37 were specific for SARS-CoV-2. Chiefly within CM and EM were the contracting CD4+ clones; CD8+ ones were within EMRA. Contracting clones, day 15 to 85, had balanced CD4/CD8, and later expanders favored CD4+.

Constant-segment primers and 5'RACE yielded cDNA libraries for TCR alpha and TCR beta, each carrying sample barcodes and UMIs. Via MiXCR, TCRdb re-called the 5' RACE reads, giving one row per CDR3 protein. The data show about 470,000 distinct CDR3 sequences, with more than 20% seen just once and 12% held by the top ten. Source material: PBMCs or a T cell subset sorted from them (not recorded which). This clonotype was obtained from an adult woman who had mild COVID-19 (a few samples of this study predate the infection). Cell type and time point are not known.

CDR3 loop: CASSYPIDRGFTDTQYF. The CDR3 DNA is TGTGCCAGCAGTTACCCCATAGACAGGGGCTTCACAGATACGCAGTATTTT. The chain employs TRBV6-6 and TRBJ2-3; 8 bases line up with TRBD1. The ends lost 2 bases at V and 2 bases at J; junction bases unmatched: 9. The CDR3 contains 17 residues. The germline V gene has CDR1 MNHNY and CDR2 SVGAGI (reference sequence).